These 26 T cell receptor beta chains originate from one sample sequenced in a study of blood T cell repertoires in COVID-19. TCRdb's table, derived via immunoSEQ multiplex PCR, lists solely in-frame clones and lacks some. The sample includes about 190,000 clones, around 79% of them seen just once. The sample was peripheral blood. The receptors here all came from a middle-aged man who had recovered from COVID-19.

The CDR3 region is CASSVGGSGLNEQYF. For the CDR3, the DNA is TGTGCCAGCAGCGTGGGGGGATCTGGATTGAACGAGCAGTACTTC. This chain links TRBV9 with TRBJ2-7, with a weak D call TRBD2 (6 bases). V lost 2 bases and J 5 bases, leaving 17 bases between the germline ends. Germline CDR1 reads SGDLS; CDR2 reads YYNGEE. CDR3 length: 15 amino acids.

J is TRBJ2-3 and V is TRBV19; 8 bases agree with TRBD1. From germline, CDR1 is LNHDA and CDR2 SQIVND (reference sequence). The V segment lost 5 bases and the J segment 4 bases; nucleotides outside the gene matches: 8. This CDR3 has 15 amino acids. The CDR3 protein is CASSHSGGASDTQYF. In DNA, the CDR3 is TGTGCCAGTAGTCATTCAGGGGGCGCTTCAGATACGCAGTATTTT.

The V gene is TRBV28, the J gene TRBJ2-1; 11 bases agree with TRBD2. This CDR3 spans 15 amino acids. The germline V gene has CDR1 MDHEN and CDR2 SYDVKM. The V gene end was trimmed by 5 bases and the J gene end by 4 bases; junction bases not matched to a gene: 4. This CDR3 is CASSPGLADYNEQFF. The CDR3 nucleotides read TGTGCCAGCAGTCCGGGACTAGCGGATTACAATGAGCAGTTCTTC.

The chain couples TRBV5-1 to TRBJ2-2; D perhaps matches TRBD1 (5 bases). The CDR3 totals 14 residues. Germline values: CDR1 SGHRS, CDR2 YFSETQ. Trimming removed 0 bases at V and 5 bases at J, with 8 bases between. The CDR3 region has the DNA TGCGCCAGCAGCTTGGGGGGCGCAACCGGGGAGCTGTTTTTT. Protein sequence: CASSLGGATGELFF.

The CDR3 DNA sequence: TGTGCCACCCATTCTCAGTCAGGGGGGACGATCTACGAGCAGTACTTC. Translated, it gives CATHSQSGGTIYEQYF. The V call is TRBV10-3, the J call TRBJ2-7, with a possible D match to TRBD1 (7 bases). Trimming removed 10 bases at V and 3 bases at J, with 25 bases between. CDR3 length: 16 amino acids. Germline lookup yields CDR1 ENHRY and CDR2 SYGVKD.

The CDR3 sequence is CATSRGDTESNYGYTF. The CDR3 DNA sequence: TGTGCCACCAGCAGAGGGGACACAGAGTCTAACTATGGCTACACCTTC. The gene calls are TRBV15 and TRBJ1-2, with TRBD1 as a possible D gene (6 bases). The CDR3 consists of 16 residues. Trimming shortened V by 1 base and J by 0 bases, and 12 bases separated the two germline ends. Germline CDR1 is LNHNV and CDR2 is YYDKDF (reference sequence). The full variable domain, completed using reference TRBV15 and TRBJ1-2, is DAMVIQNPRYQVTQFGKPVTLSCSQTLNHNVMYWYQQKSSQAPKLLFHYYDKDFNNEADTPDNFQSRRPNTSFCFLDIRSPGLGDTAMYLCATSRGDTESNYGYTFGSGTRLTVV.

This clone was recorded only once. The chain links TRBV30 to TRBJ1-6; TRBD1 matches 8 bases. Germline CDR1 and CDR2: GTSNPN and SVGIG (reference sequence). The junction had 5 bases not matched to a gene; V was cut back by 4 bases and J by 0 bases. This CDR3 comprises 16 residues. The CDR3 sequence: CAWTDRAGSYNSPLHF. Written as DNA, the CDR3 is TGTGCCTGGACGGACAGGGCGGGCTCCTATAATTCACCCCTCCACTTT. Looking up the rest from reference TRBV30 and TRBJ1-6 gives the full variable domain: SQTIHQWPATLVQPVGSPLSLECTVEGTSNPNLYWYRQAAGRGLQLLFYSVGIGQISSEVPQNLSASRPQDRQFILSSKKLLLSDSGFYLCAWTDRAGSYNSPLHFGNGTRLTVT.

The V call is TRBV27, the J call TRBJ2-7; 7 bases are shared with TRBD2. Germline V gene data show CDR1 as MNHEY and CDR2 as SMNVEV (reference sequence). Trimming took 1 base from V and 7 from J; bases not matched to a gene: 10. This CDR3 has 15 residues. The DNA for the CDR3 is TGTGCCAGCAGTTTATTCTACGGACCCGGGGGGGAGCAGTACTTC. The encoded protein is CASSLFYGPGGEQYF.

The rearrangement joins TRBV19 to TRBJ1-2; the D is unclear. The germline V and J ends were trimmed by 3 bases and 1 base, with 12 bases remaining between them. The CDR3 runs 15 residues. CDR1 is LNHDA, CDR2 SQIVND, per germline (reference sequence). CDR3 nucleotide sequence: TGTGCCAGTAGTATTTGGCAGAACTATAACTATGGCTACACCTTC. The encoded protein is CASSIWQNYNYGYTF.

The rearrangement links TRBV6-5 to TRBJ2-1; TRBD2 matches at 11 bases. The CDR3 consists of 14 residues. J was trimmed by 7 bases and V by 6 bases; bases with no gene match: 5. Germline CDR1 MNHEY, CDR2 SVGAGI. The CDR3 loop is CASRWTSGLNEQFF. For the CDR3, the DNA is TGTGCCAGCAGATGGACTAGCGGGCTAAATGAGCAGTTCTTC.

The V call is TRBV5-1, the J call TRBJ2-7; 10 bases are a match to TRBD1. The CDR3 is made up of 13 amino acids. Germline CDR1 is SGHRS and CDR2 is YFSETQ. With 2 bases clipped from V and 6 bases from J, the junction kept 2 bases outside the gene matches. The CDR3 reads CASSFGTGAEQYF. CDR3 bases: TGCGCCAGCAGCTTTGGGACAGGGGCCGAGCAGTACTTC.

This chain uses TRBV27 with TRBJ2-1; D possibly corresponds to TRBD2 (6 bases). This CDR3 spans 15 amino acids. CDR1 is MNHEY and CDR2 is SMNVEV in the germline V gene (reference sequence). V lost 8 bases to trimming and J lost 3 bases, with 17 bases between them. DNA of the CDR3: TGTGCCAGCTCCGCGGGACTGGGAAGCTACAATGAGCAGTTCTTC. As protein: CASSAGLGSYNEQFF.

This sequence joins TRBV9 and TRBJ2-7, with D maybe TRBD2 (6 bases). The CDR3 extends over 15 amino acids. Germline V gene data show CDR1 as SGDLS and CDR2 as YYNGEE. The V gene lost 0 bases and the J gene lost 6 bases, with 16 bases spanning the gap. CDR3 loop: CASSVGAGRAGEQYF. Written as DNA, the CDR3 is TGTGCCAGCAGCGTAGGGGCGGGAAGAGCCGGCGAGCAGTACTTC.

The chain combines TRBV7-9 with TRBJ2-7, with 7 bases that match TRBD2. J was trimmed by 0 bases and V by 1 base; bases with no gene match: 3. This CDR3 is built from 15 residues. Per germline, CDR1 SEHNR and CDR2 FQNEAQ (reference sequence). CDR3 sequence reads: CASSLVASGSYEQYF. The CDR3, as DNA: TGTGCCAGCAGCTTAGTTGCTAGCGGCTCCTACGAGCAGTACTTC.

This clone was picked up one time. The rearrangement uses TRBV4-1 and TRBJ2-7; a possible D gene is TRBD2 (5 bases). The CDR3 has 15 residues. The germline V gene has CDR1 MGHRA and CDR2 YSYEKL. The V and J ends lost 4 bases and 4 bases respectively, with 17 bases between them. The CDR3 protein is CASSRTEGPIYEQYF. CDR3 bases: TGCGCCAGCAGCCGGACCGAGGGCCCAATTTACGAGCAGTACTTC.

The V call is TRBV4-1, the J call TRBJ1-4; weak D call: TRBD1 (6 bases). Deletions cut 4 bases from V and 2 bases from J, with 20 bases between. Germline V gene data show CDR1 as MGHRA and CDR2 as YSYEKL. The CDR3 runs 18 residues. As DNA, the CDR3 is TGCGCCAGCAGCCGGATCATGACAGGCTTATCGACTAATGAAAAACTGTTTTTT. Translated, it gives CASSRIMTGLSTNEKLFF.

This clone has ten or more counts. The V call is TRBV3-1 (or the pseudogene TRBV3-2), the J call TRBJ2-1, with unresolved D. The CDR3 spans 15 residues. Per the germline V gene, CDR1 is LGHDT and CDR2 is YNNKEL (reference sequence). Trimming shortened V by 0 bases and J by 9 bases, and 15 bases separated the two germline ends. CDR3 bases: TGTGCCAGCAGCCAAGATGACTGGTTTGGTGGTGAGCAGTTCTTC. It codes for CASSQDDWFGGEQFF.

V and J are TRBV6-6 and TRBJ1-2, with TRBD1 as a possible D gene (5 bases). V lost 1 base to trimming and J lost 4 bases, with 13 bases between them. The CDR3 sequence is 15 residues long. Germline V gene sequence: CDR1 MNHNY, CDR2 SVGAGI (reference sequence). This CDR3 reads CASSYLEGGTYGYTF. Written as DNA, the CDR3 is TGTGCCAGCAGTTACTTGGAGGGAGGGACCTATGGCTACACCTTC.

This chain joins TRBV29-1 and TRBJ2-7, with a weak D call TRBD1 (7 bases). The CDR3 sequence is 14 residues long. Germline CDR1 is SQVTM and CDR2 is ANQGSEA. The V end lost 7 bases, the J end lost 5 bases, and 21 bases lay between the germline ends. CDR3 coding DNA: TGCAGCGCCAAACCCCAGGGGGGTACCCACGAGCAGTACTTC. Translating gives CSAKPQGGTHEQYF.

The gene calls are TRBV9 and TRBJ2-2; D is possibly TRBD2 (5 bases). There are 16 residues in the CDR3. V was clipped by 3 bases and J by 7 bases, with 19 bases between them. CDR1 and CDR2 (germline): SGDLS, YYNGEE. The CDR3 bases are TGTGCCAGCAGCGCAGGTGGCCGGGGTTTTTTCGGGGAGCTGTTTTTT. Translated, it gives CASSAGGRGFFGELFF.

This chain uses TRBV7-8 with TRBJ1-2; the D gene is possibly TRBD1 (5 bases). Germline lookup yields CDR1 SGHVS and CDR2 FQNEAQ. The CDR3 spans 15 residues. The V end was cut by 1 base, the J end by 3 bases, with 12 bases between. The CDR3 nucleotides are TGTGCCAGCAGCTTAGAACGAGGCAGGGACTATGGCTACACCTTC. Amino acids: CASSLERGRDYGYTF.

The V gene is TRBV10-3, the J gene TRBJ1-2; tentatively, D is TRBD1 (5 bases). The CDR3 has 15 amino acids. Trimming shortened V by 2 bases and J by 0 bases, and 10 bases separated the two germline ends. Germline-derived CDR1 and CDR2 are ENHRY and SYGVKD. DNA for the CDR3: TGTGCCATCAGTGAGGGGGCGGCTTCTAACTATGGCTACACCTTC. Translated: CAISEGAASNYGYTF.

This chain joins TRBV6-5 and TRBJ2-7; 10 bases match TRBD2. The length of the CDR3 is 15 residues. The V segment lost 0 bases and the J segment 6 bases; nucleotides outside the gene matches: 5. The germline CDR1 and CDR2 sequences are MNHEY and SVGAGI. CDR3 loop: CASSYSAGGFGEQYF. The CDR3 DNA reads TGTGCCAGCAGTTACTCAGCGGGAGGGTTTGGCGAGCAGTACTTC.

The chain carries TRBV6-5 and TRBJ1-6, with a possible D match to TRBD1 (6 bases). The ends were cut back, 6 bases at V and 6 bases at J, with 12 bases in the middle. CDR3 length equals 14 residues. Germline V gives CDR1 MNHEY, CDR2 SVGAGI. This CDR3 is CASRGAALNSPLHF. In DNA, the CDR3 is TGTGCCAGCAGGGGGGCAGCTCTTAATTCACCCCTCCACTTT.

The chain has TRBV28 and TRBJ2-1; 11 bases map to TRBD2. Germline V CDR1 and CDR2: MDHEN, SYDVKM. After removal of 2 bases from V and 6 bases from J, the junction contained 3 bases not matched to a gene. CDR3 length equals 15 residues. The CDR3 nucleotides are TGTGCCAGCAGTTTAGATAGCGGGAGGGCCAATGAGCAGTTCTTC. This translates into CASSLDSGRANEQFF.

V is TRBV28 and J is TRBJ2-1, with TRBD2 matching over 15 bases. V lost 6 bases and J lost 9; bases outside the gene matches: 3. Germline V gives CDR1 MDHEN, CDR2 SYDVKM. This CDR3 has 14 residues. In DNA, the CDR3 is TGTGCCAGCAGGGGACTAGCGGGAGGAAGTGAGCAGTTCTTC. This translates into CASRGLAGGSEQFF.